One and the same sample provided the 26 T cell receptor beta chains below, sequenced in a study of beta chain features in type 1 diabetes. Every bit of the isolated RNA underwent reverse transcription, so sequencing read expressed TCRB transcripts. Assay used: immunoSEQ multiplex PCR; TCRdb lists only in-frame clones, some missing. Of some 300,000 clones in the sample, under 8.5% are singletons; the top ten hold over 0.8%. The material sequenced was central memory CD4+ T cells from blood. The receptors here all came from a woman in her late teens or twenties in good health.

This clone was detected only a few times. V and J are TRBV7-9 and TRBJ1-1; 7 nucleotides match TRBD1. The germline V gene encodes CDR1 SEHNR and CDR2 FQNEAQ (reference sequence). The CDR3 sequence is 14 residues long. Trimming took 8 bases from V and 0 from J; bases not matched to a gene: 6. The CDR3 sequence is CASFQGQLNTEAFF. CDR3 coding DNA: TGTGCCAGCTTCCAGGGACAGTTGAACACTGAAGCTTTCTTT.

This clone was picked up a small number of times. The CDR3: CASSLRPDTQYF. As DNA, the CDR3 is TGTGCCAGCAGTCTCCGTCCGGATACGCAGTATTTT. The rearrangement joins TRBV28 to TRBJ2-3; D remains unclear. V was pared by 5 bases and J by 6 bases, with 9 bases between. The CDR3 contains 12 residues. Per germline, CDR1 MDHEN and CDR2 SYDVKM.

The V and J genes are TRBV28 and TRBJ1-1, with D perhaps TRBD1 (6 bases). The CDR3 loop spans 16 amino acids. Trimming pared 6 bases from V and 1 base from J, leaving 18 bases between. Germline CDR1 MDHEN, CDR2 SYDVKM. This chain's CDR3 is CASRGRRGRGNTEAFF. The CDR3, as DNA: TGTGCCAGCAGGGGAAGAAGGGGCAGGGGGAACACTGAAGCTTTCTTT.

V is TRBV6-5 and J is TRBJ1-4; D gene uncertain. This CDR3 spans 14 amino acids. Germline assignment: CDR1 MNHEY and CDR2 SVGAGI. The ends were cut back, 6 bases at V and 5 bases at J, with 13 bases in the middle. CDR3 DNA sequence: TGTGCCAGCAGGCTTTCGGGAGAGAATGAAAAACTGTTTTTT. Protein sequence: CASRLSGENEKLFF.

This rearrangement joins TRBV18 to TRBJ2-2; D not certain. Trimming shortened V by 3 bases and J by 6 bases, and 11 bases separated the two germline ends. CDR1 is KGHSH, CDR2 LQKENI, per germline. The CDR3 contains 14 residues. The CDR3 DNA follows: TGTGCCAGCTCACCGGACCCCCTTGCCGGGGAGCTGTTTTTT. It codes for CASSPDPLAGELFF.

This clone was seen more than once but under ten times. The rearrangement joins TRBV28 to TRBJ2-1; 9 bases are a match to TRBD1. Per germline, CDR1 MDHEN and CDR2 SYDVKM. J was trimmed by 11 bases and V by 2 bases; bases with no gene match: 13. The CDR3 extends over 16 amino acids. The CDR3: CASSLAIGTGKKQQFF. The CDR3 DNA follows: TGTGCCAGCAGTTTAGCTATTGGGACAGGGAAGAAGCAGCAGTTCTTC.

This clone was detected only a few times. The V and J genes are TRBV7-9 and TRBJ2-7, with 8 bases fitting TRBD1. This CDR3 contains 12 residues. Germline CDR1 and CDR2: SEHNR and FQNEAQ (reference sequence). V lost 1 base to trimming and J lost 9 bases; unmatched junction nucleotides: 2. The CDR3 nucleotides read TGTGCCAGCAGCTTAGGACAGGGGATGCAGTACGTC. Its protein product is CASSLGQGMQYV.

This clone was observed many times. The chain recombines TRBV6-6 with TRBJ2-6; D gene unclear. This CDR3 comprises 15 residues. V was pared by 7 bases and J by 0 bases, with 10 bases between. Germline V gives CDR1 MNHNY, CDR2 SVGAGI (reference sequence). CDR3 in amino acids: CASKGDSSGANVLTF. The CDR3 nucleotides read TGTGCCAGCAAAGGAGATTCCTCTGGGGCCAACGTCCTGACTTTC.

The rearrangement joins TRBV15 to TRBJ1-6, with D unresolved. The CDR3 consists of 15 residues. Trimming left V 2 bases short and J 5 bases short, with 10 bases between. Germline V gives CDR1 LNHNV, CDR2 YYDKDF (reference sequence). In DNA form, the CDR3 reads TGTGCCACCAGCAGATCCCGGATAGATAATTCACCCCTCCACTTT. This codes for CATSRSRIDNSPLHF.

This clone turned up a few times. CDR3 sequence (DNA): TGCAGCGTTGAAGAGGGGCTCAGCTATGGCTACACCTTC. It codes for CSVEEGLSYGYTF. V is TRBV29-1 and J is TRBJ1-2; perhaps TRBD1 as D (5 bases). CDR1 and CDR2 from the germline V gene are SQVTM and ANQGSEA. V was shortened by 0 bases and J by 4 bases, with 9 bases between the two germline ends. The CDR3 is 13 residues long.

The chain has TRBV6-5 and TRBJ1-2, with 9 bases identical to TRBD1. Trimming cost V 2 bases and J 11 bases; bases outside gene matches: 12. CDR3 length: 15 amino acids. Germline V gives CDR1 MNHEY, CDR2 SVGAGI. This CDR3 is CASSYRHRGPGRYTF. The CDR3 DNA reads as TGTGCCAGCAGTTACAGACACAGGGGGCCTGGGAGATACACCTTC.

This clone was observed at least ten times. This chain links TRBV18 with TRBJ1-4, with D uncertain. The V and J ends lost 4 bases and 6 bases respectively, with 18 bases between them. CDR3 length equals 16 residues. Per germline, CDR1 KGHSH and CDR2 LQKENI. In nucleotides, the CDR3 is TGTGCCAGCTCACGAGGGCTTTCCGTCTCGGATGAAAAACTGTTTTTT. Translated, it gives CASSRGLSVSDEKLFF.

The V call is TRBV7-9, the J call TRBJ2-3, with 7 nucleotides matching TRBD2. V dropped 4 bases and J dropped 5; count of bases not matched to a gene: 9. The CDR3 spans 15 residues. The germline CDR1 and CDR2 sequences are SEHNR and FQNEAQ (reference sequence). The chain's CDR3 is CASSWDYPGGDTQYF. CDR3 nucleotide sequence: TGTGCCAGCAGCTGGGACTACCCCGGGGGAGATACGCAGTATTTT. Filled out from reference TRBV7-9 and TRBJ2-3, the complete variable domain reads DTGVSQNPRHKITKRGQNVTFRCDPISEHNRLYWYRQTLGQGPEFLTYFQNEAQLEKSRLLSDRFSAERPKGSFSTLEIQRTEQGDSAMYLCASSWDYPGGDTQYFGPGTRLTVL.

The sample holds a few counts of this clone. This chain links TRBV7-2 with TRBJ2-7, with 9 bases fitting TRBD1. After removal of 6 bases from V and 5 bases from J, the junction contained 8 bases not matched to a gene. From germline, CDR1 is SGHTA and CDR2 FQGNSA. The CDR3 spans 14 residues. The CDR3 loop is CASSRGDRVHEQYF. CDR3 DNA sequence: TGTGCCAGCAGTAGAGGGGACAGGGTCCACGAGCAGTACTTC.

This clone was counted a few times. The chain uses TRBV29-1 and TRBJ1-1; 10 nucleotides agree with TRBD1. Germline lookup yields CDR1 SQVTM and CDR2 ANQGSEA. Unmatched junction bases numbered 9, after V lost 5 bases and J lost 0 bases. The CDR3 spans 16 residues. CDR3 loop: CSVPLGQGNLNTEAFF. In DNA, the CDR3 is TGCAGCGTTCCATTGGGACAGGGGAACCTGAACACTGAAGCTTTCTTT. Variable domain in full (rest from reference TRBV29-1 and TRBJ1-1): SAVISQKPSRDICQRGTSLTIQCQVDSQVTMMFWYRQQPGQSLTLIATANQGSEATYESGFVIDKFPISRPNLTFSTLTVSNMSPEDSSIYLCSVPLGQGNLNTEAFFGQGTRLTVV.

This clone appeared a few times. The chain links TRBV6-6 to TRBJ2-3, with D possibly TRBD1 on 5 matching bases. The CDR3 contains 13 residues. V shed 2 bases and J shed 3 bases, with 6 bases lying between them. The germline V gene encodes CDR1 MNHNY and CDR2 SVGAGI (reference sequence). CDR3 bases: TGTGCCAGCAGTTACCCAGGGACAGATACGCAGTATTTT. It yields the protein CASSYPGTDTQYF.

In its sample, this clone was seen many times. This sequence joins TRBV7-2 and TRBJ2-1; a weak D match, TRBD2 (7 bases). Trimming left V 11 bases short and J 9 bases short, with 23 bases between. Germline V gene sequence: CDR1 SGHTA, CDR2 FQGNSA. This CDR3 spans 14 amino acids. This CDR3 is CASHGGPSASEQFF. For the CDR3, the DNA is TGTGCCTCGCACGGGGGGCCCTCAGCCTCTGAGCAGTTCTTC.

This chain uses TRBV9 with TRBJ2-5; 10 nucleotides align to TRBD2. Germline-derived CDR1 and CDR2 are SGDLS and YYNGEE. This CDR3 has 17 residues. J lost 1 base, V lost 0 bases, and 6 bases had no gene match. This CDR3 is CASSVGASGSIQETQYF. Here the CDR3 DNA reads TGTGCCAGCAGCGTAGGGGCTAGCGGGAGTATCCAAGAGACCCAGTACTTC.

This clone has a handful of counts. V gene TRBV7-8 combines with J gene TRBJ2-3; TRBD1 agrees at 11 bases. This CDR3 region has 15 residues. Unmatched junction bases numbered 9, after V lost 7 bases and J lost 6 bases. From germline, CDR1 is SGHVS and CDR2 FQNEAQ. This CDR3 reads CASTKDRGRIDTQYF. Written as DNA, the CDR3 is TGTGCCAGCACCAAGGACAGGGGGCGCATTGATACGCAGTATTTT. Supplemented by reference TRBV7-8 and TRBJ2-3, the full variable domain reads GAGVSQSPRYKVAKRGQDVALRCDPISGHVSLFWYQQALGQGPEFLTYFQNEAQLDKSGLPSDRFFAERPEGSVSTLKIQRTQQEDSAVYLCASTKDRGRIDTQYFGPGTRLTVL.

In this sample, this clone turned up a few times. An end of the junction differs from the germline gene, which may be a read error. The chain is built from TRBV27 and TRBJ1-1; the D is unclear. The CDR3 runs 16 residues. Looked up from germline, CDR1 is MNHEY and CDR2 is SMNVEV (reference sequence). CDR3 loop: CASSLRGGGMKTEAFF. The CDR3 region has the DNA TGTGCCAGCAGTTTACGGGGTGGAGGAATGAAAACTGAAGCTTTCTTT.

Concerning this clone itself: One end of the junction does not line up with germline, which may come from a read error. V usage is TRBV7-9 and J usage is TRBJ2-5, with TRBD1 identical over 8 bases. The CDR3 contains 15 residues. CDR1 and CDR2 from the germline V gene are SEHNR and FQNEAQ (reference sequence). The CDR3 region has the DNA TGTGTCAGCGGCGCGACAGGGGCTAGGGAAGAGACCCAGTACTTC. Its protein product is CVSGATGAREETQYF.

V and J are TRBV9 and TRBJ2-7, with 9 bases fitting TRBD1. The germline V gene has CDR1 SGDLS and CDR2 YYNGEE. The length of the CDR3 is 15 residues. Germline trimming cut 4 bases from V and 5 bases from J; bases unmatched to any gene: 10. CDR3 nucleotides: TGTGCCAGCAGCCCCGGTGGGACAGGGAGCGACGAGCAGTACTTC. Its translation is CASSPGGTGSDEQYF.

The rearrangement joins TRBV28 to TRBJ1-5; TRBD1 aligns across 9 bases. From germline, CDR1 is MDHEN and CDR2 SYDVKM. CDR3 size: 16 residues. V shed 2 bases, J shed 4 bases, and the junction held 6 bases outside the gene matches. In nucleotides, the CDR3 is TGTGCCAGCAGTTTAGCCCCTGACAGGGGGAATCAGCCCCAGCATTTT. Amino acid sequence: CASSLAPDRGNQPQHF.

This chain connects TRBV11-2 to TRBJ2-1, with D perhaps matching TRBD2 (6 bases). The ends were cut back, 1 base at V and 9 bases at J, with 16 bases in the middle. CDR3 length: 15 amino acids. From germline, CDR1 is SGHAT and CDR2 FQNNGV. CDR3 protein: CASSLVAAGYGEQFF. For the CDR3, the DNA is TGTGCCAGCAGCTTAGTAGCGGCAGGGTATGGTGAGCAGTTCTTC.

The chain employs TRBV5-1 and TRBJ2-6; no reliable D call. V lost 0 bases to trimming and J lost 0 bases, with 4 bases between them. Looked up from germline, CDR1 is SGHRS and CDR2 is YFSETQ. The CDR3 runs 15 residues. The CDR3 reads CASSLGLSGANVLTF. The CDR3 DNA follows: TGCGCCAGCAGCTTGGGTCTCTCTGGGGCCAACGTCCTGACTTTC.

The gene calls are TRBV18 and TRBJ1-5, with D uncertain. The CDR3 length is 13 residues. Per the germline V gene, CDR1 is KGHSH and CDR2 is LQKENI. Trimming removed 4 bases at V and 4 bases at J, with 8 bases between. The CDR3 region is CASSQGENQPQHF. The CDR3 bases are TGTGCCAGCTCACAGGGAGAGAATCAGCCCCAGCATTTT.